This is a list of T cell receptor beta chains from one sample in a study of T cells in localized non-small cell lung cancer. This table comes from immunoSEQ multiplex PCR, and its TCRdb copy is limited to in-frame clones, with some not included. The sample shows 55,000 to 65,000 clones, about 89% of them seen only once. Here the sequenced sample was peripheral blood, taken before any cancer treatment. Source of these receptors: a man between 40 and 70 years old with stage I lung adenocarcinoma. The CDR3 runs from the conserved cysteine through the conserved F or W. The D gene is left open where the match is weak. Some rows mark clone size as missing; the rest say once, few, many or name a class of expanded clone.

j_gene: TRBJ2-3
v_gene: TRBV6-5
abundance: .
d_gene: .
CDR3nt: TGTGCCAGCAGTTACTCGGGCCTGGGGACAGATACGCAGTATTTT
CDR3aa: CASSYSGLGTDTQYF

j_gene: TRBJ2-7
v_gene: TRBV6-1
abundance: .
d_gene: .
CDR3nt: TGTGCCAGCAGTCGGCAGGACCACTACGAGCAGTACTTC
CDR3aa: CASSRQDHYEQYF

j_gene: TRBJ2-1
v_gene: TRBV7-9
abundance: .
d_gene: TRBD2
CDR3nt: TGTGCCAGCAGCTTGGGGACTAACTCCTACAATGAGCAGTTCTTC
CDR3aa: CASSLGTNSYNEQFF

j_gene: TRBJ2-5
v_gene: TRBV6-1
abundance: .
d_gene: .
CDR3nt: TGTGCCAGCAGTGAAGCGATGGCAGGGCAAGAGACCCAGTACTTC
CDR3aa: CASSEAMAGQETQYF

j_gene: TRBJ2-1
v_gene: TRBV6-1
abundance: .
d_gene: .
CDR3nt: TGTGCCAGCAGTGCGGTAGGAAGCTCCTACAATGAGCAGTTCTTC
CDR3aa: CASSAVGSSYNEQFF

j_gene: TRBJ2-7
v_gene: TRBV6-5
abundance: .
d_gene: TRBD2
CDR3nt: TGTGCCAGCAGTTACGGGGGCGGGAGGGCGAACGAGCAGTACTTC
CDR3aa: CASSYGGGRANEQYF

j_gene: TRBJ2-7
v_gene: TRBV19
abundance: .
d_gene: TRBD1
CDR3nt: TGTGCCAGTAGTAAGATAGGGGGCGAAGGGACCTACGAGCAGTACTTC
CDR3aa: CASSKIGGEGTYEQYF

j_gene: TRBJ1-1
v_gene: TRBV27
abundance: .
d_gene: .
CDR3nt: TGTGCCAGCAGCAGGGTGCTGAACACTGAAGCTTTCTTT
CDR3aa: CASSRVLNTEAFF

j_gene: TRBJ2-5
v_gene: TRBV6-5
abundance: .
d_gene: TRBD2
CDR3nt: TGTGCCAGCAGTTACACCGGGGCGGGAGGGGTAGAGACCCAGTACTTC
CDR3aa: CASSYTGAGGVETQYF

j_gene: TRBJ1-1
v_gene: TRBV7-2
abundance: .
d_gene: TRBD1
CDR3nt: TGTGCCAGCAGCTTCGGGACAGTTGACCCTGAAGCTTTCTTT
CDR3aa: CASSFGTVDPEAFF

j_gene: TRBJ2-1
v_gene: TRBV2
abundance: .
d_gene: TRBD2
CDR3nt: TGTGCCAGCGCACCCTGGACTAGCATCCATGAGCAGTTCTTC
CDR3aa: CASAPWTSIHEQFF

j_gene: TRBJ2-7
v_gene: TRBV15
abundance: .
d_gene: TRBD1
CDR3nt: TGTGCCACCAGCAGAGATCCGGGACAGGGGGCCTACGAGCAGTACTTC
CDR3aa: CATSRDPGQGAYEQYF

j_gene: TRBJ2-6
v_gene: TRBV7-8
abundance: .
d_gene: TRBD2
CDR3nt: TGTGCCAGCAGCGACCTAGCGGGAGGTAGTGGGGCCAACGTCCTGACTTTC
CDR3aa: CASSDLAGGSGANVLTF

j_gene: TRBJ2-1
v_gene: TRBV2
abundance: .
d_gene: .
CDR3nt: TGTGCCAGCAGTGAATGGAATGAGCAGTTCTTC
CDR3aa: CASSEWNEQFF

j_gene: TRBJ2-7
v_gene: TRBV5-1
abundance: .
d_gene: .
CDR3nt: TGCGCCAGCAGCATCTCCGGGACACGTACCTACGAGCAGTACTTC
CDR3aa: CASSISGTRTYEQYF

j_gene: TRBJ1-5
v_gene: TRBV9
abundance: .
d_gene: .
CDR3nt: TGTGCCAGCAGCGGGGATAGCAATCAGCCCCAGCATTTT
CDR3aa: CASSGDSNQPQHF

j_gene: TRBJ2-3
v_gene: TRBV5-1
abundance: .
d_gene: TRBD2
CDR3nt: TGCGCCAGCAGCTTGCCATCGGGGGGATCAAGCACAGATACGCAGTATTTT
CDR3aa: CASSLPSGGSSTDTQYF

j_gene: TRBJ2-7
v_gene: TRBV28
abundance: .
d_gene: TRBD2
CDR3nt: TGTGCCAGCAGTACCCCGGCTAGCGGAGCCTACGAGCAGTACTTC
CDR3aa: CASSTPASGAYEQYF

j_gene: TRBJ2-1
v_gene: TRBV6-4
abundance: .
d_gene: TRBD2
CDR3nt: TGTGCCAGCAGTGATCCTGATAGCGGGTTGAATGAGCAGTTCTTC
CDR3aa: CASSDPDSGLNEQFF

j_gene: TRBJ2-2
v_gene: TRBV5-5
abundance: .
d_gene: .
CDR3nt: TGTGCCAGCAGGGATTTAGAGGGAGCGGTCGGGGAGCTGTTTTTT
CDR3aa: CASRDLEGAVGELFF

j_gene: TRBJ2-3
v_gene: TRBV6-4
abundance: few
d_gene: TRBD1
CDR3nt: TGTGCCAGCAGTGACACAGGGGGCACAGATACGCAGTATTTT
CDR3aa: CASSDTGGTDTQYF

j_gene: TRBJ2-7
v_gene: TRBV27
abundance: .
d_gene: TRBD2
CDR3nt: TGTGCCAGCAGCCTACTAGCGGGAGCTGACGAGCAGTACTTC
CDR3aa: CASSLLAGADEQYF

j_gene: TRBJ2-1
v_gene: TRBV30
abundance: .
d_gene: .
CDR3nt: TGTGCCTGGAGTCGGGTAGGGGGGAACAATGAGCAGTTCTTC
CDR3aa: CAWSRVGGNNEQFF

j_gene: TRBJ2-2
v_gene: TRBV5-1
abundance: .
d_gene: .
CDR3nt: TGCGCCAGCAGCTTGGCCAACTTGAACACCGGGGAGCTGTTTTTT
CDR3aa: CASSLANLNTGELFF

j_gene: TRBJ2-3
v_gene: TRBV5-1
abundance: .
d_gene: TRBD2
CDR3nt: TGCGCCAGCAGCCCTATTAGCGGGAGCACAGATACGCAGTATTTT
CDR3aa: CASSPISGSTDTQYF

j_gene: TRBJ2-3
v_gene: TRBV7-6
abundance: .
d_gene: .
CDR3nt: TGTGCCAGCAGCCCACTCAGCACAGATACGCAGTATTTT
CDR3aa: CASSPLSTDTQYF

j_gene: TRBJ2-3
v_gene: TRBV4-1
abundance: .
d_gene: .
CDR3nt: TGCGCCAGCAGCCAAGATTTCGGATTTGCTCGAACGCAGTATTTT
CDR3aa: CASSQDFGFARTQYF

j_gene: TRBJ2-1
v_gene: TRBV6-6
abundance: .
d_gene: TRBD2
CDR3nt: TGTGCCAGCAGCTACCAGGGACTAGCGGGATCCTATGAGCAGTTCTTC
CDR3aa: CASSYQGLAGSYEQFF

j_gene: TRBJ1-2
v_gene: TRBV4-1
abundance: once
d_gene: .
CDR3nt: TGCGCCAGCAGCCAACTACTCGACAGAGGGAACTATGGCTACACCTTC
CDR3aa: CASSQLLDRGNYGYTF

j_gene: TRBJ2-1
v_gene: TRBV4-1
abundance: once
d_gene: .
CDR3nt: TGCGCCAGCAGCCAACCGGGCTGGGAAGATGAGCAGTTCTTC
CDR3aa: CASSQPGWEDEQFF

j_gene: TRBJ1-3
v_gene: TRBV7-9
abundance: .
d_gene: TRBD1
CDR3nt: TGTGCCAGCAGCCGTGGACAGGGCTCTGGAAACACCATATATTTT
CDR3aa: CASSRGQGSGNTIYF

j_gene: TRBJ2-7
v_gene: TRBV19
abundance: .
d_gene: .
CDR3nt: TGTGCCAGTAGTACACGGGTCGGGTTAGCCGACTACGAGCAGTACTTC
CDR3aa: CASSTRVGLADYEQYF

j_gene: TRBJ2-3
v_gene: TRBV27
abundance: .
d_gene: TRBD2
CDR3nt: TGTGCCAGCAGTCCGGCGGGGGGACGCGGGAGGTGGGGTACGCAGTATTTT
CDR3aa: CASSPAGGRGRWGTQYF

j_gene: TRBJ2-5
v_gene: TRBV7-9
abundance: .
d_gene: .
CDR3nt: TGTGCCAGCAGCCCTCGGGACTCAGCCGGAGAGACCCAGTACTTC
CDR3aa: CASSPRDSAGETQYF

j_gene: TRBJ1-3
v_gene: TRBV2
abundance: .
d_gene: .
CDR3nt: TGTGCCAGCACGTCTCGCCGAAGCTCTGGAAACACCATATATTTT
CDR3aa: CASTSRRSSGNTIYF

j_gene: TRBJ1-2
v_gene: TRBV14
abundance: .
d_gene: .
CDR3nt: TGTGCCAGCAGCAAACAGGGTTACTATGGCTACACCTTC
CDR3aa: CASSKQGYYGYTF

j_gene: TRBJ2-5
v_gene: TRBV27
abundance: .
d_gene: .
CDR3nt: TGTGCCAGCAGTTTAGAGGGTCTAGCGGAGACCCAGTACTTC
CDR3aa: CASSLEGLAETQYF

j_gene: TRBJ2-3
v_gene: TRBV5-1
abundance: .
d_gene: .
CDR3nt: TGCGCCAGCAGCTTGGGCCAGAACACAGATACGCAGTATTTT
CDR3aa: CASSLGQNTDTQYF

j_gene: TRBJ1-1
v_gene: TRBV6-1
abundance: .
d_gene: .
CDR3nt: TGTGCCAGCAGGGACATCAATTTGAACACTGAAGCTTTCTTT
CDR3aa: CASRDINLNTEAFF

j_gene: TRBJ1-2
v_gene: TRBV12-5
abundance: .
d_gene: .
CDR3nt: TGTGCTAGTGGGCAGGGAAACTATGGCTACACCTTC
CDR3aa: CASGQGNYGYTF

j_gene: TRBJ2-7
v_gene: TRBV6-5
abundance: .
d_gene: .
CDR3nt: TGTGCCAGCAGTTATGCCGGGCCTCTGGACGAGCAGTACTTC
CDR3aa: CASSYAGPLDEQYF

j_gene: TRBJ2-5
v_gene: TRBV5-1
abundance: .
d_gene: .
CDR3nt: TGCGCCAGCAGCCCCGGGACCAGGGGTGATGGGACCCAGTACTTC
CDR3aa: CASSPGTRGDGTQYF

j_gene: TRBJ1-1
v_gene: TRBV30
abundance: .
d_gene: TRBD1
CDR3nt: TGTGCCTGTCGCCGGACAGGGGAAGCTTTCTTT
CDR3aa: CACRRTGEAFF

j_gene: TRBJ2-1
v_gene: TRBV7-2
abundance: .
d_gene: .
CDR3nt: TGTGCCAGCAGCTTAGTCTACAATGAGCAGTTCTTC
CDR3aa: CASSLVYNEQFF

j_gene: TRBJ2-7
v_gene: TRBV9
abundance: .
d_gene: .
CDR3nt: TGTGCCAGCAGCGTAGGTGATAGCTACGAGCAGTACTTC
CDR3aa: CASSVGDSYEQYF

j_gene: TRBJ2-7
v_gene: TRBV5-1
abundance: .
d_gene: TRBD1
CDR3nt: TGCGCCAGCAGCTTGGGCGGGACAGGGGGCGCGTCCTACGAGCAGTACTTC
CDR3aa: CASSLGGTGGASYEQYF

j_gene: TRBJ1-1
v_gene: TRBV9
abundance: .
d_gene: TRBD1
CDR3nt: TGTGCCAGATACAGGGGGCCAAACACTGAAGCTTTCTTT
CDR3aa: CARYRGPNTEAFF

j_gene: TRBJ2-6
v_gene: TRBV29-1
abundance: .
d_gene: .
CDR3nt: TGCAGCGTTCAGCTGGGAGTCTCTGGGGCCAACGTCCTGACTTTC
CDR3aa: CSVQLGVSGANVLTF

j_gene: TRBJ2-1
v_gene: TRBV7-3
abundance: .
d_gene: .
CDR3nt: TGTGCCAGCAGCTTATCAGTCACTAGCAATGAGCAGTTCTTC
CDR3aa: CASSLSVTSNEQFF

j_gene: TRBJ2-7
v_gene: TRBV7-2
abundance: .
d_gene: TRBD1
CDR3nt: TGTGCCAGCAGCTTGTCCGGGACAGGGACCTACGAGCAGTACTTC
CDR3aa: CASSLSGTGTYEQYF

j_gene: TRBJ1-2
v_gene: TRBV18
abundance: .
d_gene: TRBD1
CDR3nt: TGTGCCAGCTCTGGGACAGGGGATGGCTACACCTTC
CDR3aa: CASSGTGDGYTF